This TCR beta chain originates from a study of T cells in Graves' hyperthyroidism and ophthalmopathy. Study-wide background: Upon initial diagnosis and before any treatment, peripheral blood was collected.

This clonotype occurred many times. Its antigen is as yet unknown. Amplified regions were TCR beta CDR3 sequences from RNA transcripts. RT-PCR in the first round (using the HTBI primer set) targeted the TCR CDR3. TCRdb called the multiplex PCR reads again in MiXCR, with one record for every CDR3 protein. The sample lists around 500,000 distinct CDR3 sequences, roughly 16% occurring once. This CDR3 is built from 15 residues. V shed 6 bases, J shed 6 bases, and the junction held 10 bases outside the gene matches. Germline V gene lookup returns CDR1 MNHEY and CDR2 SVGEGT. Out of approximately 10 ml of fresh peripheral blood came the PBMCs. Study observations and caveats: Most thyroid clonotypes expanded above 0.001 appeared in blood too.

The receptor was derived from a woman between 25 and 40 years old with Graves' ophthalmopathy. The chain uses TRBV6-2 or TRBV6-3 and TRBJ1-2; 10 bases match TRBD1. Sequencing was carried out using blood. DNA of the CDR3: TGTGCCAGCAGCAACCATGGACAGGGGGTGGATGGCTACACCTTC. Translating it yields CASSNHGQGVDGYTF.